This TCR beta chain was obtained from a study of T cells after yellow fever vaccination. Points from the study as a whole: The booster response re-showed most primary clones: around 95% CD4, approximately 86% CD8. Overall, a small share of clonotypes was seen in both CD4 and CD8 compartments.

MiXCR was run by TCRdb on the 5' RACE reads, yielding one entry per CDR3 protein. This table holds some 550,000 distinct CDR3 sequences, around 21% found once. Germline-derived CDR1 and CDR2 are MGHDK and SYGVNS. V was pared by 0 bases and J by 10 bases, with 10 bases between. The CDR3 covers 13 residues. This clonotype has a handful of counts. Its antigen is currently unknown. This specimen consisted of PBMCs, obtained 15 days after the yellow fever booster vaccination. This clonotype originated in a man aged 25-45 years who received the YFV17D yellow fever vaccine. This chain uses TRBV25-1 with TRBJ2-1; no clear D. CDR3 nucleotide sequence: TGTGCCAGCAGTGAATACGGTGTAAGGGAGCAGTTCTTC. Translating it yields CASSEYGVREQFF.